One and the same sample provided the 7 T cell receptor beta chains below, sequenced in a study of blood T cell repertoires in COVID-19. The table came from immunoSEQ multiplex PCR; TCRdb's copy has only in-frame clones and leaves some out. The data show roughly 190,000 clones, 80% to 90% seen once. What was sequenced was peripheral blood. These receptors all come from a woman in her sixties or seventies with active or convalescent COVID-19.

This sequence joins TRBV29-1 and TRBJ2-3, with TRBD1 matching over 9 bases. Trimming took 6 bases from V and 6 from J; bases not matched to a gene: 13. Germline V lookup: CDR1 SQVTM, CDR2 ANQGSEA. This CDR3 contains 15 residues. The CDR3 reads CSVPGQGLDWDTQYF. CDR3 nucleotides: TGCAGCGTACCCGGACAGGGGCTGGATTGGGATACGCAGTATTTT.

The V call is TRBV4-1, the J call TRBJ2-5; possible D gene TRBD2, 5 bases. The CDR3 contains 17 residues. Trimming took 1 base from V and 0 from J, leaving 15 bases between them. The germline CDR1 and CDR2 sequences are MGHRA and YSYEKL. The CDR3 here is CASSQVLLSTNQETQYF. Here the CDR3 DNA reads TGCGCCAGCAGCCAAGTTCTCCTTTCGACTAACCAAGAGACCCAGTACTTC.

The chain couples TRBV6-5 to TRBJ1-2; D is possibly TRBD1 (5 bases). V was shortened by 4 bases and J by 4 bases, with 13 bases between the two germline ends. The CDR3 totals 14 residues. Per the germline V gene, CDR1 is MNHEY and CDR2 is SVGAGI. The chain's CDR3 is CASSSKTVAYGYTF. The CDR3 DNA is TGTGCCAGCAGTTCTAAGACAGTTGCCTATGGCTACACCTTC.

This rearrangement joins TRBV5-1 to TRBJ2-1; TRBD2 matches 11 bases. Germline-derived CDR1 and CDR2 are SGHRS and YFSETQ. The CDR3 is 17 residues long. Trimming cost V 0 bases and J 6 bases; bases outside gene matches: 8. The CDR3 spells CASSLDLLAGGINEQFF. CDR3 DNA: TGCGCCAGCAGCTTGGACCTCCTAGCGGGAGGTATCAATGAGCAGTTCTTC.

This chain connects TRBV6-5 to TRBJ1-2; D remains ambiguous. The CDR3 extends over 13 amino acids. Germline V gene sequence: CDR1 MNHEY, CDR2 SVGAGI. V was shortened by 6 bases and J by 8 bases, with 16 bases between the two germline ends. Written as DNA, the CDR3 is TGTGCCAGCAGCCGGACTGAGGGAGCGGGCTACACCTTC. Translated, it gives CASSRTEGAGYTF.

This chain uses TRBV5-1 with TRBJ1-1; possibly TRBD1 for D (6 bases). Per germline, CDR1 SGHRS and CDR2 YFSETQ. This CDR3 contains 16 residues. Trimming removed 4 bases from V and 0 bases from J, with 16 bases in between. CDR3 region: CASSPQGRVMNTEAFF. For the CDR3, the DNA is TGCGCCAGCAGCCCTCAGGGGCGGGTTATGAACACTGAAGCTTTCTTT.

The chain uses TRBV9 and TRBJ1-1; TRBD1 might be the D (5 bases). Trimming took 4 bases from V and 8 from J, leaving 12 bases between them. Germline V lookup: CDR1 SGDLS, CDR2 YYNGEE. CDR3 length: 12 residues. The CDR3 loop is CASSPLSGEAFF. CDR3 nucleotide sequence: TGTGCCAGCAGCCCCCTTTCAGGGGAAGCTTTCTTT. Based on the CDR3 plus reference TRBV9 and TRBJ1-1, the full variable domain is DSGVTQTPKHLITATGQRVTLRCSPRSGDLSVYWYQQSLDQGLQFLIQYYNGEERAKGNILERFSAQQFPDLHSELNLSSLELGDSALYFCASSPLSGEAFFGQGTRLTVV.